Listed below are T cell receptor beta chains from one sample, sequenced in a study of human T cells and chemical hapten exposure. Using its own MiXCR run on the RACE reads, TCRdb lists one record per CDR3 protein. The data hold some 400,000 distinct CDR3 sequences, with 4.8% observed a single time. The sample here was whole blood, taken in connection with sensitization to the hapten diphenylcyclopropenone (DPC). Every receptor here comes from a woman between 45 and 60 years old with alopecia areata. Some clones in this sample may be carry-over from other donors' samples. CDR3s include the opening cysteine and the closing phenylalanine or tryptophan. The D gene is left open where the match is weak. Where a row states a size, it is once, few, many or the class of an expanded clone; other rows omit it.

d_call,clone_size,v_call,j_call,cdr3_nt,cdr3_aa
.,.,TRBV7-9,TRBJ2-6,TGTGCCAGCAGCTTAGGTTATAGCCAGCGAAACTCTGGGGCCAACGTCCTGACTTTC,CASSLGYSQRNSGANVLTF
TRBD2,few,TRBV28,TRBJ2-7,TGTGCCAGCAGCTTCCCAGCGGGAGGAAGCGAGCAGTACTTC,CASSFPAGGSEQYF
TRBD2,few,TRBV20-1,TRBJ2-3,TGCAGTGCGAATTCTATAGCGGGAGCGGATACGCAGTATTTT,CSANSIAGADTQYF
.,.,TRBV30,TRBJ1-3,TGTGCCTGGAGTCGAACTCTCTCTGGAAACACCATATATTTT,CAWSRTLSGNTIYF
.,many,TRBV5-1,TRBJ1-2,TGCGCCAGCAGCTTTGATCCATCCAACTATGGCTACACCTTC,CASSFDPSNYGYTF
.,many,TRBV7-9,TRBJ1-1,TGTGCCAGCAGCTCGGGCTGGGGGGGTGGCACTGAAGCTTTCTTT,CASSSGWGGGTEAFF
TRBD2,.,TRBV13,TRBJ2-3,TGTGCCAGCAGCTTCCTACTAGCGGGAGGGCCGACAGATACGCAGTATTTT,CASSFLLAGGPTDTQYF
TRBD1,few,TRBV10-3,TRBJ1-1,TGTGCCATCACCAATACAGGGGAATATGAAGCTTTCTTT,CAITNTGEYEAFF
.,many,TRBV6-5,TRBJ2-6,TGTGCCAGCAGGGACGGGCCTGGGGCCAACGTCCTGACTTTC,CASRDGPGANVLTF
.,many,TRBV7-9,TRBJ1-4,TGTGCCAGCAGTTCCGGTCAGGGGAACGAAAAACTGTTTTTT,CASSSGQGNEKLFF
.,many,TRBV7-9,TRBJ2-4,TGTGCCAGCAGCTTGGGGGTGGAAAACATTCAGTACTTC,CASSLGVENIQYF
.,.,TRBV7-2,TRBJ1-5,TGTGCCAGCAGCTTAGAGAGGGGCTCCCAGCCCCAGCATTTT,CASSLERGSQPQHF
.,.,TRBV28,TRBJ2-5,TGTGCCAGCAGTTCCAGGGTTAGGAAGACCCAGTACTTC,CASSSRVRKTQYF
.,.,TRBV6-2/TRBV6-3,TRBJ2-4,TGTGCCAGCAGTTACGGGGGAGACCTGGGAGCCAAAAACATTCAGTACTTC,CASSYGGDLGAKNIQYF
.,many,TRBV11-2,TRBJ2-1,TGTGCCAGCAGCTCTAGGGTAGACAATGAGCAGTTCTTC,CASSSRVDNEQFF
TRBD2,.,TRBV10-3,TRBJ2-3,TGTGCCATCACGAGGACTAGCGGCACAGATACGCAGTATTTT,CAITRTSGTDTQYF
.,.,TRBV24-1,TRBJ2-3,TGTGCCGTGGCCTGGGGGGATACGCAGTATTTT,CAVAWGDTQYF
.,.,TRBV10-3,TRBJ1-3,TGTGCCATCAGTGCAAGGGGAGATGGAAACACCATATATTTT,CAISARGDGNTIYF
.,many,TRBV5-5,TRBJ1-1,TGTGCCAGCAGCAGGCGGGTCGCGGACACTGAAGCTTTCTTT,CASSRRVADTEAFF
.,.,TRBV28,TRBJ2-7,TGTGCCAGCAGTTTGACCGGGAGCAGCGAGCCGTACTTC,CASSLTGSSEPYF
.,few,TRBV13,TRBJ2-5,TGTGCCAGCAGCGTAACAAGCCAAGAGACCCAGTACTTC,CASSVTSQETQYF
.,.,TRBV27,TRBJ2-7,TGTGCCAGCAGTTCAACGGGGCCTTTTTACGAGCAGTACTTC,CASSSTGPFYEQYF
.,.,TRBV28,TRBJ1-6,TGTGCCAGCAGTTCCGGGACATTCGGAGGTTCACCCCTCCACTTT,CASSSGTFGGSPLHF
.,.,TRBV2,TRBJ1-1,TGTGCCAGTCATAAAGGGGAAGCTTTCTTT,CASHKGEAFF
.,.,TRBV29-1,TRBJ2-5,TGCAGCGTTGCCGAGAGGCAGACCCAGTACTTC,CSVAERQTQYF
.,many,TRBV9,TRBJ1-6,TGTGCCAGCAGCCCCCGGACGGCTAATTCACCCCTCCACTTT,CASSPRTANSPLHF
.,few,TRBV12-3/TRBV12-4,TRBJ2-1,TGTGCCAGCACCCCGAGAAGGGACTACAATGAGCAGTTCTTC,CASTPRRDYNEQFF
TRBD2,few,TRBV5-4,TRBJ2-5,TGTGCCAGCAGCGTGGTAGCGGGAGTTCAAGAGACCCAGTACTTC,CASSVVAGVQETQYF
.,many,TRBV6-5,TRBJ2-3,TGTGCCAGCACCAACCCCCCGGATACGCAGTATTTT,CASTNPPDTQYF
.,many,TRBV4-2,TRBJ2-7,TGTGCCAGCAGCCATGGATCTTACGAGCAGTACTTC,CASSHGSYEQYF
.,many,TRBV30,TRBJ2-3,TGTGCCTGGAGTTTAGTGGGCAGGGCAGATACGCAGTATTTT,CAWSLVGRADTQYF
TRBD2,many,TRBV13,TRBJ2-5,TGTGCCAGCAGCTTACGAGCGGGAGGGCCGGAAGAGACCCAGTACTTC,CASSLRAGGPEETQYF
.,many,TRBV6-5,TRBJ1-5,TGTGCCAGCAGAAACGGGGCAGATCAGCCCCAGCATTTT,CASRNGADQPQHF
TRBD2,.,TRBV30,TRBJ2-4,TGTGCCTGGAGTCCGGCGGGAGCCGACATTCAGTACTTC,CAWSPAGADIQYF
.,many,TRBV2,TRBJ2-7,TGTGCCAGCAGAGCAGGGGCAAGAGGCGAGCAGTACTTC,CASRAGARGEQYF
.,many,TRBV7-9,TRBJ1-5,TGTGCCAGCAGCCCGGAGCCCGCTGGTAGCAATCAGCCCCAGCATTTT,CASSPEPAGSNQPQHF
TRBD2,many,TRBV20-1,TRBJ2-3,TGCAGTGCCAAGACTAGCGTCGATACGCAGTATTTT,CSAKTSVDTQYF
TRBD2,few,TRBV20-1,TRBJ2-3,TGCAGTGCTAGCGGCGGGAGGAATGGAGATACGCAGTATTTT,CSASGGRNGDTQYF
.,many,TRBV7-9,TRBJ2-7,TGTGCCAGCAGCTTAGCGACTGTCCCCTACGAGCAGTACTTC,CASSLATVPYEQYF
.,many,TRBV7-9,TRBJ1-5,TGTGCCAGCAGCTCAGGGACAAGCAATCAGCCCCAGCATTTT,CASSSGTSNQPQHF
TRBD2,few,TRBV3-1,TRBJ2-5,TGTGCCAGCAGCCAAGATGGGCTAGCGGGACGGGAAGAGACCCAGTACTTC,CASSQDGLAGREETQYF